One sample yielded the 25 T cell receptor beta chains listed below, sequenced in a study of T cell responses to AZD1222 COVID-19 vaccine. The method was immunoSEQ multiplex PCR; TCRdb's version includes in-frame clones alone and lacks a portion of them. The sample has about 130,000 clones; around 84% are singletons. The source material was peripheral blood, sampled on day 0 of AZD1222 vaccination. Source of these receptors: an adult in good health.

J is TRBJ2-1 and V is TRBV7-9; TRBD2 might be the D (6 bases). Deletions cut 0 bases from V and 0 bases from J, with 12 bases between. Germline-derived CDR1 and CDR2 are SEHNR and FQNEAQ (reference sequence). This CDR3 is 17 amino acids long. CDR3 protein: CASSLARGLLSYNEQFF. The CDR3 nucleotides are TGTGCCAGCAGCTTAGCGCGGGGACTCCTCTCCTACAATGAGCAGTTCTTC.

The CDR3 region has the DNA TGTGCCAGCAGCGAAAAGAGATTCCGGACTAGCGGACACCGTTCCTACAATGAGCAGTTCTTC. Protein sequence: CASSEKRFRTSGHRSYNEQFF. The gene calls are TRBV7-8 and TRBJ2-1; 10 bases align to TRBD2. Germline CDR1 and CDR2: SGHVS and FQNEAQ. V gave up 5 bases and J gave up 1 base; unmatched junction bases: 20. CDR3 length: 21 residues. The full variable domain, rest sourced from reference TRBV7-8 and TRBJ2-1, is GAGVSQSPRYKVAKRGQDVALRCDPISGHVSLFWYQQALGQGPEFLTYFQNEAQLDKSGLPSDRFFAERPEGSVSTLKIQRTQQEDSAVYLCASSEKRFRTSGHRSYNEQFFGPGTRLTVL.

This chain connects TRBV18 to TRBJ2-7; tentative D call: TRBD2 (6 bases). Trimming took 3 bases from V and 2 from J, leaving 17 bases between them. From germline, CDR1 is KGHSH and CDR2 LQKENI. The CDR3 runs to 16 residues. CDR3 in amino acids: CASSPGGAGRTYEQYF. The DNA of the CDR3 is TGTGCCAGCTCACCTGGAGGGGCAGGGAGGACCTACGAGCAGTACTTC.

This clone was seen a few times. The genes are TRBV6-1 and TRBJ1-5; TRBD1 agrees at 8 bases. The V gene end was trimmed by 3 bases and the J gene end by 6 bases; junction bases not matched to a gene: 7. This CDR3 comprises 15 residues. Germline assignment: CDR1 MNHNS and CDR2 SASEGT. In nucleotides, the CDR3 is TGTGCCAGCAGTGAGATGACAGGGGTGGTTCAGCCCCAGCATTTT. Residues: CASSEMTGVVQPQHF.

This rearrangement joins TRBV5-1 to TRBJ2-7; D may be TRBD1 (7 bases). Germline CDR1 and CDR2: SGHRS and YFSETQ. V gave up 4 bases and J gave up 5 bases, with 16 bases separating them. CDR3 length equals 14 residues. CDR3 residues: CASSRAGGRDEQYF. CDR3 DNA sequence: TGCGCCAGCAGCCGCGCAGGGGGGCGGGACGAGCAGTACTTC.

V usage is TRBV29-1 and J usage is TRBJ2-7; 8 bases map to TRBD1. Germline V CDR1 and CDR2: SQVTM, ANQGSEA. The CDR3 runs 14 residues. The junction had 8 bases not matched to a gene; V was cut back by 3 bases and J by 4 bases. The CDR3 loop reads CSVEVAGGRYEQYF. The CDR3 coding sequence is TGCAGCGTTGAGGTGGCAGGGGGCAGGTACGAGCAGTACTTC.

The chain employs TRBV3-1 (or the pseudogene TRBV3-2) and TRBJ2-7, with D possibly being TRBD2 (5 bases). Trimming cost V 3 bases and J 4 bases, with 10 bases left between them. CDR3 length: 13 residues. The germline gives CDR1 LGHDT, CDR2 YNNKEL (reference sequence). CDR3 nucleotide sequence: TGTGCCAGCAGCCAGGGAGCTATGTACGAGCAGTACTTC. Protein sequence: CASSQGAMYEQYF.

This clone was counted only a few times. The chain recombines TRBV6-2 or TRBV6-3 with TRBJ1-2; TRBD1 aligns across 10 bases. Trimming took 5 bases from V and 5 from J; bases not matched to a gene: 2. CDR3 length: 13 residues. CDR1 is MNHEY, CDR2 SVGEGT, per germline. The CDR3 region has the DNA TGTGCCAGCAGTCGGGACAGGGGTTATGGCTACACCTTC. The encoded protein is CASSRDRGYGYTF.

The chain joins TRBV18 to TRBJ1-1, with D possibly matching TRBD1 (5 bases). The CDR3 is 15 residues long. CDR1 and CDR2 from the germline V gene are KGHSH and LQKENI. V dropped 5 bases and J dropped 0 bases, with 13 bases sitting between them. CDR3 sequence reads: CASSRDGSMNTEAFF. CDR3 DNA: TGTGCCAGCTCAAGGGACGGCTCCATGAACACTGAAGCTTTCTTT.

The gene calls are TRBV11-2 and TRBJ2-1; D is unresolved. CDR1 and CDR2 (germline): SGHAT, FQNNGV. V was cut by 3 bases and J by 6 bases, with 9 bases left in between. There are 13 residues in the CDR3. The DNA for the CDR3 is TGTGCCAGCAGCTTCAGAGGATTCAATGAGCAGTTCTTC. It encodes CASSFRGFNEQFF.

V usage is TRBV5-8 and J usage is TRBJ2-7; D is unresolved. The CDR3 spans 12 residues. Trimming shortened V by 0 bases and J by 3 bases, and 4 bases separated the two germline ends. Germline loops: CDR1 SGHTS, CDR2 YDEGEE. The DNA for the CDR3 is TGTGCCAGCAGCTTGGGTAACTACGAGCAGTACTTC. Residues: CASSLGNYEQYF.

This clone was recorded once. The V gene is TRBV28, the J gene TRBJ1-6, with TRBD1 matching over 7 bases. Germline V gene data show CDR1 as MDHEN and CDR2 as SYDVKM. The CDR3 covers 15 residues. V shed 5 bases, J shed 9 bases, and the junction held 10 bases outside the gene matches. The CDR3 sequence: CASSRLEGASSPLHF. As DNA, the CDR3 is TGTGCCAGCAGTCGTCTAGAGGGGGCGAGTTCACCCCTCCACTTT.

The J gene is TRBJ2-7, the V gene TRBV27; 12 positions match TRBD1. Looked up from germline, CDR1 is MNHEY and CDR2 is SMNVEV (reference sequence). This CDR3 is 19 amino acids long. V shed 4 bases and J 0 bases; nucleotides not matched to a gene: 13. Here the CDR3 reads CASSSLGTGGGLFSYEQYF. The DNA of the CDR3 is TGTGCCAGCAGTTCCCTCGGGACAGGGGGCGGGCTATTCTCCTACGAGCAGTACTTC.

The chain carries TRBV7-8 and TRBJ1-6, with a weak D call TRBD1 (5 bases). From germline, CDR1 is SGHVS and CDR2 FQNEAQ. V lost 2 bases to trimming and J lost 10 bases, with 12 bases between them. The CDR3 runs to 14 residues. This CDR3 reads CASSLLRGDSPLHF. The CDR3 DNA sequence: TGTGCCAGCAGCTTATTACGAGGGGACTCACCCCTCCACTTT.

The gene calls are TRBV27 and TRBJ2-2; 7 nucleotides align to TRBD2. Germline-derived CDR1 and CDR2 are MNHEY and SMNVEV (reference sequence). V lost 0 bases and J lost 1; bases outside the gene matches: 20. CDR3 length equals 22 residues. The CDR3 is CASSLSLGYGVGGPQNTGELFF. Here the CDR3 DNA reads TGTGCCAGCAGTTTATCGCTCGGCTATGGAGTGGGAGGGCCCCAGAACACCGGGGAGCTGTTTTTT.

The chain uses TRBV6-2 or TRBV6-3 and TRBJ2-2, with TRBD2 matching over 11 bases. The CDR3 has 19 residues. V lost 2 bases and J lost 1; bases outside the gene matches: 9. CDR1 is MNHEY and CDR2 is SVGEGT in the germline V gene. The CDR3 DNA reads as TGTGCCAGCAGTTACCCCACTAGCGGGGGTAACCAGAACACCGGGGAGCTGTTTTTT. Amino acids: CASSYPTSGGNQNTGELFF.

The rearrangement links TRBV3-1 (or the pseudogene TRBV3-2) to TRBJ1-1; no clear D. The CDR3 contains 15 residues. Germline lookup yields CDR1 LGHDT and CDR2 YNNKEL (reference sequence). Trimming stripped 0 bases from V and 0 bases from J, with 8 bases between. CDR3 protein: CASSQEVGMNTEAFF. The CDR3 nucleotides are TGTGCCAGCAGCCAAGAAGTCGGTATGAACACTGAAGCTTTCTTT.

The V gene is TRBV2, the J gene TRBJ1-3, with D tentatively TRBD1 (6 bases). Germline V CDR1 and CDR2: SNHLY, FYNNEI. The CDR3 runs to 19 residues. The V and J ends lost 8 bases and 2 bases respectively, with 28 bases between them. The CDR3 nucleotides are TGTGCCAGCCGTGGGTCTGGTCTCTTTACAGGGAGTACTGGAAACACCATATATTTT. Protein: CASRGSGLFTGSTGNTIYF. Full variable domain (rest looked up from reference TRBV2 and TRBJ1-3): EPEVTQTPSHQVTQMGQEVILRCVPISNHLYFYWYRQILGQKVEFLVSFYNNEISEKSEIFDDQFSVERPDGSNFTLKIRSTKLEDSAMYFCASRGSGLFTGSTGNTIYFGEGSWLTVV.

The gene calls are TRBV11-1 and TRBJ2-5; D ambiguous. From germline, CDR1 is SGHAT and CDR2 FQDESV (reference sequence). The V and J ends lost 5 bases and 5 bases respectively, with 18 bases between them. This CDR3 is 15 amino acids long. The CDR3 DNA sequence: TGTGCCAGCAGCACGTCGGGTGGCTTCCGGGAGACCCAGTACTTC. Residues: CASSTSGGFRETQYF. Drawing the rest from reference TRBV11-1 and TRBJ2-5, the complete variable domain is EAEVAQSPRYKITEKSQAVAFWCDPISGHATLYWYRQILGQGPELLVQFQDESVVDDSQLPKDRFSAERLKGVDSTLKIQPAELGDSAMYLCASSTSGGFRETQYFGPGTRLLVL.

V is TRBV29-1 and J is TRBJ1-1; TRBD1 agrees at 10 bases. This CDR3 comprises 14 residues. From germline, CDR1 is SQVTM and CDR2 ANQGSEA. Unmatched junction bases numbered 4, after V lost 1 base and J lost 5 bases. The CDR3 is CSVEGGTGVTEAFF. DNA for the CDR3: TGCAGCGTTGAAGGAGGGACAGGGGTAACTGAAGCTTTCTTT.

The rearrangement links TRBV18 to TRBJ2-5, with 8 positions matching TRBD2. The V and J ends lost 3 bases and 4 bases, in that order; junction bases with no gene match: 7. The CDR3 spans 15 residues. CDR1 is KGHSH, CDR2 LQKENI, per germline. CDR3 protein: CASSPAGGARETQYF. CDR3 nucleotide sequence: TGTGCCAGCTCACCCGCCGGGGGGGCGAGAGAGACCCAGTACTTC.

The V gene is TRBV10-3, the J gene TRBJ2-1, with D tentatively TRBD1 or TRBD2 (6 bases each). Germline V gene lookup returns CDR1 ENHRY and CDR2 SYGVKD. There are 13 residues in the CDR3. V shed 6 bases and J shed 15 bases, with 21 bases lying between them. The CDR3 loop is CAIRPGVGRGWFF. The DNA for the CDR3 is TGTGCCATCAGGCCGGGAGTCGGAAGGGGGTGGTTCTTC.

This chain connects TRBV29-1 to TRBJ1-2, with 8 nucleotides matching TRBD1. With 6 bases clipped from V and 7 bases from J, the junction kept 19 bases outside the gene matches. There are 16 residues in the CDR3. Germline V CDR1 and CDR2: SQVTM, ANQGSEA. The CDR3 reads CSVLPGQETSGGGYTF. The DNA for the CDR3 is TGCAGCGTCCTTCCGGGACAGGAAACGTCTGGGGGTGGCTACACCTTC. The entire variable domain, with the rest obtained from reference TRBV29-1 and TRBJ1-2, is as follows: SAVISQKPSRDICQRGTSLTIQCQVDSQVTMMFWYRQQPGQSLTLIATANQGSEATYESGFVIDKFPISRPNLTFSTLTVSNMSPEDSSIYLCSVLPGQETSGGGYTFGSGTRLTVV.

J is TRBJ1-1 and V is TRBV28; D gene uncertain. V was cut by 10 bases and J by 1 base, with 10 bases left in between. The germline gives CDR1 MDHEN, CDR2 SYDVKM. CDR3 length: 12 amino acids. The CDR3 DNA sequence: TGTGCCATCTCTGGCGCGAACACTGAAGCTTTCTTT. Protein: CAISGANTEAFF.

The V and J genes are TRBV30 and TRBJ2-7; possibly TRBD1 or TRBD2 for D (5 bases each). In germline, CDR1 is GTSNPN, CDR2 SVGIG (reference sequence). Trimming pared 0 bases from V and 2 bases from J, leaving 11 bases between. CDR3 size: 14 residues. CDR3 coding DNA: TGTGCCTGGAGTGTACGAGGGGACGCCTACGAGCAGTACTTC. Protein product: CAWSVRGDAYEQYF.